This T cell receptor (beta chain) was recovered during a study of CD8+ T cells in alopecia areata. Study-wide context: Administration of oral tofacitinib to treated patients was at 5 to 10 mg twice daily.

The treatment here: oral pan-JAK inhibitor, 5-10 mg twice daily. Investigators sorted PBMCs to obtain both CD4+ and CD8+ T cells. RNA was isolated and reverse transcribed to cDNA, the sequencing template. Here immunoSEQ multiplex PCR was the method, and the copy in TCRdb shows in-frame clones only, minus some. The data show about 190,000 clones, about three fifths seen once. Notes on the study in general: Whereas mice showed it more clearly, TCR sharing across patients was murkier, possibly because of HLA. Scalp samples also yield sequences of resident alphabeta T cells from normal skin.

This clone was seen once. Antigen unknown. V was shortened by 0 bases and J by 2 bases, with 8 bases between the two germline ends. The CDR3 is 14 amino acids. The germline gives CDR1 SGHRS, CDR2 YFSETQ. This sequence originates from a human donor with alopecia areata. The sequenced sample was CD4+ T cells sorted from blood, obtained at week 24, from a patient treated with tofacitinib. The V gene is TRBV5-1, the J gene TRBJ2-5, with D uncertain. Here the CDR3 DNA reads TGCGCCAGCAGCTTGGCCATAGGACAAGAGACCCAGTACTTC. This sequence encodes CASSLAIGQETQYF.